These 3 T cell receptor beta chains came from one sample sequenced in a study of shared clonotypes between healthy human individuals. Assay used: immunoSEQ multiplex PCR; TCRdb lists only in-frame clones, some missing. The sample records roughly 200,000 clones, over 50% being singletons. The sequencing input was memory CD4+ T cells sorted from blood. Subset: CD45RA-negative fraction. These receptors came from a man aged 30 to 45 in good health.

The V gene is TRBV11-2, the J gene TRBJ2-5; D remains unclear. The CDR3 loop spans 15 amino acids. The germline gives CDR1 SGHAT, CDR2 FQNNGV. V dropped 0 bases and J dropped 3 bases, with 11 bases sitting between them. The CDR3 loop is CASSLDHGPEETQYF. CDR3 DNA: TGTGCCAGCAGCTTAGATCACGGGCCCGAAGAGACCCAGTACTTC.

The V call is TRBV9, the J call TRBJ1-2, with 7 bases lining up with TRBD1. This CDR3 has 15 amino acids. V shed 3 bases and J 0 bases; nucleotides not matched to a gene: 5. Per the germline V gene, CDR1 is SGDLS and CDR2 is YYNGEE. For the CDR3, the DNA is TGTGCCAGCAGCGCTGGGGGACAGACTAACTATGGCTACACCTTC. This gives the protein CASSAGGQTNYGYTF.

The chain joins TRBV2 to TRBJ2-7; TRBD2 agrees at 9 bases. The length of the CDR3 is 14 residues. V was clipped by 1 base and J by 7 bases; unmatched bases: 5. Germline V gene sequence: CDR1 SNHLY, CDR2 FYNNEI. CDR3 bases: TGTGCCAGCAGTGAAGGGGTTAGCGGGAGTGAGCAGTACTTC. Its translation: CASSEGVSGSEQYF.